The 4 T cell receptor beta chains given below trace back to one sample, sequenced in a study of blood T cell repertoires in COVID-19. Clones were read by immunoSEQ multiplex PCR, and TCRdb kept only the in-frame ones, dropping some. The sample contains 150,000 to 250,000 clones, 87% of which appear only once. The sample comprised PBMCs or T cells enriched from blood (not recorded which). The receptors were sampled from a woman in her twenties or thirties who had recovered from COVID-19.

This chain connects TRBV7-2 to TRBJ2-5; 8 bases align to TRBD2. The CDR3 is made up of 14 amino acids. CDR1 SGHTA and CDR2 FQGNSA come from the germline V gene. V lost 1 base to trimming and J lost 3 bases; unmatched junction nucleotides: 1. CDR3 amino acids: CASSLEAGEETQYF. In DNA, the CDR3 is TGTGCCAGCAGCTTAGAAGCGGGGGAAGAGACCCAGTACTTC. Looking up the rest from reference TRBV7-2 and TRBJ2-5 gives the full variable domain: GAGVSQSPSNKVTEKGKDVELRCDPISGHTALYWYRQSLGQGLEFLIYFQGNSAPDKSGLPSDRFSAERTGGSVSTLTIQRTQQEDSAVYLCASSLEAGEETQYFGPGTRLLVL.

This clone was picked up a small number of times. The chain combines TRBV10-3 with TRBJ1-2; D is undetermined. CDR1 is ENHRY and CDR2 is SYGVKD in the germline V gene. V lost 2 bases and J lost 3, with 7 bases in between. The CDR3 runs 13 residues. For the CDR3, the DNA is TGTGCCATCAGTGAGGGAGGGCACTATGGCTACACCTTC. Its translation: CAISEGGHYGYTF.

V gene TRBV19 combines with J gene TRBJ1-6; D unresolved. CDR3 length: 14 amino acids. Trimming removed 3 bases at V and 2 bases at J, with 5 bases between. Per germline, CDR1 LNHDA and CDR2 SQIVND (reference sequence). The CDR3 DNA reads TGTGCCAGTAGTATTAATACCTATAATTCACCCCTCCACTTT. This sequence encodes CASSINTYNSPLHF.

The gene calls are TRBV4-1 and TRBJ1-2; D is unresolved. Germline loops: CDR1 MGHRA, CDR2 YSYEKL. The CDR3 is made up of 16 amino acids. The V gene lost 4 bases and the J gene lost 2 bases, with 17 bases spanning the gap. In DNA, the CDR3 is TGCGCCAGCAGCCCACCTTCTGGTCACTCAAACTATGGCTACACCTTC. This codes for CASSPPSGHSNYGYTF.